The 8 T cell receptor beta chains in this list originate from one sample, sequenced in a study of T-cell reconstitution after alpha-beta-depleted transplantation in children. For TCRbeta, the library was prepared with unique molecular identifiers. TCRdb re-called the PCR reads with MiXCR, one entry per CDR3 protein. The table lists 600,000 to 700,000 distinct CDR3 sequences, 16% of them singletons. The sample here was PBMCs from the stem cell graft donor, taken from the stem cell graft. The receptors originated from a human donor who donated a stem cell graft to a child with acute myeloid leukemia.

The chain employs TRBV11-3 and TRBJ2-3; 9 nucleotides match TRBD2. The CDR3 is 15 residues long. Germline V gene sequence: CDR1 SGHNT, CDR2 YENEEA. The trim removed 3 bases at V and 5 bases at J, leaving 6 bases unmatched. CDR3 region: CASSFGSGGLDTQYF. The CDR3 region has the DNA TGTGCCAGCAGCTTTGGTAGCGGGGGCCTAGATACGCAGTATTTT.

In its sample, this clonotype was seen a few times. V usage is TRBV5-1 and J usage is TRBJ2-2; D could derive from TRBD1 or TRBD2 (5 bases each). With 4 bases removed from V and 6 bases from J, the gap between germline ends came to 13 bases. Germline-derived CDR1 and CDR2 are SGHRS and YFSETQ. The CDR3 runs to 14 residues. The CDR3 coding sequence is TGCGCCAGCAGCCTGATACAGGAGGCCGGGGAGCTGTTTTTT. Protein product: CASSLIQEAGELFF. Looking up the rest from reference TRBV5-1 and TRBJ2-2 gives the full variable domain: KAGVTQTPRYLIKTRGQQVTLSCSPISGHRSVSWYQQTPGQGLQFLFEYFSETQRNKGNFPGRFSGRQFSNSRSEMNVSTLELGDSALYLCASSLIQEAGELFFGEGSRLTVL.

The rearrangement joins TRBV7-9 to TRBJ2-7; 7 positions agree with TRBD1. With V trimmed by 6 bases and J by 3 bases, 8 bases remained unmatched. The CDR3 has 14 residues. Germline values: CDR1 SEHNR, CDR2 FQNEAQ (reference sequence). The CDR3 loop reads CASSHTGTVYEQYF. CDR3 in DNA: TGTGCCAGCAGTCATACCGGGACAGTCTACGAGCAGTACTTC.

In this sample, this clonotype turned up many times. The chain links TRBV6-1 to TRBJ2-3, with D possibly TRBD2 on 5 matching bases. The germline CDR1 and CDR2 sequences are MNHNS and SASEGT. The V end lost 0 bases, the J end lost 1 base, and 5 bases lay between the germline ends. The CDR3 sequence is 14 residues long. CDR3 loop: CASSEASGTDTQYF. The CDR3 bases are TGTGCCAGCAGTGAAGCTAGCGGCACAGATACGCAGTATTTT.

V usage is TRBV28 and J usage is TRBJ2-3; 8 positions agree with TRBD2. Germline-derived CDR1 and CDR2 are MDHEN and SYDVKM. V shed 1 base and J 5 bases; nucleotides not matched to a gene: 8. CDR3 length: 16 amino acids. CDR3 nucleotide sequence: TGTGCCAGCAGTTTATCAACCGGGGGGGCCCGAGATACGCAGTATTTT. Amino acid sequence: CASSLSTGGARDTQYF.

The chain couples TRBV6-1 to TRBJ2-7; D is unclear. Germline loops: CDR1 MNHNS, CDR2 SASEGT. CDR3 length: 12 residues. Trimming took 8 bases from V and 5 from J, leaving 13 bases between them. The CDR3, as DNA: TGTGCCAGCGGAAAGAGAGCTGACGAGCAGTACGTC. This codes for CASGKRADEQYV.

As to this clonotype: A much larger clone is a single base away; this may be a read error. This chain links TRBV20-1 with TRBJ1-1; unclear D gene. CDR3 size: 13 residues. V dropped 0 bases and J dropped 1 base, with 6 bases sitting between them. The V gene's germline CDR1 is DFQATT and CDR2 SNEGSKA (reference sequence). The chain's CDR3 is CSARDWGNTEAFF. The CDR3 region has the DNA TGCAGTGCTAGAGATTGGGGGAACACTGAAGCTTTCTTT.

Only a few counts were recorded for this clonotype. The J gene is TRBJ2-3, the V gene TRBV7-2, with 9 bases that match TRBD2. Germline V lookup: CDR1 SGHTA, CDR2 FQGNSA. The CDR3 totals 19 residues. The V gene end was trimmed by 0 bases and the J gene end by 2 bases; junction bases not matched to a gene: 12. CDR3 nucleotides: TGTGCCAGCAGCTTAGCGAAGTGGCGGGGGGGACAGTTCACAGATACGCAGTATTTT. Amino acids: CASSLAKWRGGQFTDTQYF.